The 15 T cell receptor beta chains presented below share a single source sample, sequenced in a study of blood T cell repertoires in COVID-19. Clones were read by immunoSEQ multiplex PCR, and TCRdb kept only the in-frame ones, dropping some. The data hold about 490,000 clones, with roughly 88% observed a single time. Material for sequencing was peripheral blood. The receptor source for this set is a human donor in a cohort sampled during active COVID-19.

V gene TRBV7-3 combines with J gene TRBJ2-3; 8 bases align to TRBD2. This CDR3 comprises 14 residues. Looked up from germline, CDR1 is SGHTA and CDR2 is FQGTGA. The V segment lost 3 bases and the J segment 6 bases; nucleotides outside the gene matches: 5. The CDR3 region has the DNA TGTGCCAGCAGCTTTAGCGGGACTACGGATACGCAGTATTTT. It yields the protein CASSFSGTTDTQYF.

The chain uses TRBV9 and TRBJ2-5; D gene uncertain. This CDR3 is built from 14 residues. V lost 4 bases and J lost 5, with 15 bases in between. Germline-derived CDR1 and CDR2 are SGDLS and YYNGEE. CDR3 bases: TGTGCCAGCAGCATCCGCGGAGAAGGTGAGACCCAGTACTTC. Translating it yields CASSIRGEGETQYF.

The chain is built from TRBV5-8 and TRBJ1-4; 7 positions match TRBD1. The CDR3 totals 16 residues. J was trimmed by 6 bases and V by 2 bases; bases with no gene match: 10. Germline V lookup: CDR1 SGHTS, CDR2 YDEGEE. The CDR3 is CASSFLQQGWDEKLFF. CDR3 nucleotide sequence: TGTGCCAGCAGCTTCCTCCAACAGGGGTGGGATGAAAAACTGTTTTTT.

The chain joins TRBV6-5 to TRBJ2-2; weak D call: TRBD2 (6 bases). V gave up 6 bases and J gave up 6 bases, with 14 bases separating them. Germline V lookup: CDR1 MNHEY, CDR2 SVGAGI. The CDR3 spans 14 residues. The CDR3 sequence: CASRLRREAGELFF. The CDR3 coding sequence is TGTGCCAGCAGATTAAGAAGGGAGGCCGGGGAGCTGTTTTTT.

This chain joins TRBV4-2 and TRBJ1-4; 9 bases align to TRBD1. The J segment lost 3 bases and the V segment lost 1 base, leaving 3 bases of the junction unmatched. This CDR3 region has 16 residues. CDR1 and CDR2 from the germline V gene are LGHNA and YNFKEQ. The chain's CDR3 is CASSQGDRVANEKLFF. DNA for the CDR3: TGTGCCAGCAGCCAAGGGGACAGGGTGGCTAATGAAAAACTGTTTTTT.

For the CDR3, the DNA is TGTGCCAGCAGCCGACCCGGCACAGGGTTGCACAATGAGCAGTTCTTC. This gives the protein CASSRPGTGLHNEQFF. The chain has TRBV5-4 and TRBJ2-1; TRBD1 is a possible D gene (6 bases). Germline V CDR1 and CDR2: SGHNT, YYREEE (reference sequence). Trimming cost V 4 bases and J 5 bases, with 19 bases left between them. This CDR3 has 16 amino acids.

V and J are TRBV21-1 and TRBJ2-7; TRBD1, as called in the table, went unchecked against the DNA. TRBV21-1 represents a pseudogene. The CDR3 loop spans 15 amino acids. The CDR3 nucleotides are TGTGCCATCATTTCCGGGACAACTGGGGCCTACGAGCAGTACTTC. The encoded protein is CAIISGTTGAYEQYF.

The rearrangement uses TRBV5-1 and TRBJ2-3; D is unclear. Deletions cut 7 bases from V and 1 base from J, with 13 bases between. This CDR3 comprises 14 residues. Germline CDR1 and CDR2: SGHRS and YFSETQ. CDR3 coding DNA: TGCGCCAGCTTTGGTGCTGCGGGCACAGATACGCAGTATTTT. This encodes CASFGAAGTDTQYF.

J is TRBJ2-2 and V is TRBV27; maybe TRBD1 (6 bases). The V gene lost 5 bases and the J gene lost 4 bases, with 11 bases spanning the gap. CDR3 length equals 14 residues. Looked up from germline, CDR1 is MNHEY and CDR2 is SMNVEV (reference sequence). CDR3 sequence reads: CASSLWTATGELFF. In DNA, the CDR3 is TGTGCCAGCAGTCTCTGGACAGCCACCGGGGAGCTGTTTTTT.

This chain uses TRBV9 with TRBJ2-5; 13 nucleotides agree with TRBD2. With V trimmed by 8 bases and J by 4 bases, 8 bases remained unmatched. The CDR3 is 15 amino acids. From germline, CDR1 is SGDLS and CDR2 YYNGEE. As DNA, the CDR3 is TGTGCCAGGACTAGCGGGAGGCCCCTAGGAGAGACCCAGTACTTC. This encodes CARTSGRPLGETQYF.

The chain is built from TRBV11-2 and TRBJ2-5, with 10 bases matching TRBD2. Trimming cost V 5 bases and J 5 bases; bases outside gene matches: 5. The CDR3 is 14 residues long. Germline V lookup: CDR1 SGHAT, CDR2 FQNNGV. In DNA form, the CDR3 reads TGTGCCAGCAGCCCGGGGACTAGCGCGGAGACCCAGTACTTC. Its translation is CASSPGTSAETQYF. Together with reference TRBV11-2 and TRBJ2-5, the CDR3 gives the full variable domain: EAGVAQSPRYKIIEKRQSVAFWCNPISGHATLYWYQQILGQGPKLLIQFQNNGVVDDSQLPKDRFSAERLKGVDSTLKIQPAKLEDSAVYLCASSPGTSAETQYFGPGTRLLVL.

The chain links TRBV5-1 to TRBJ2-7; TRBD2 aligns across 8 bases. CDR1 and CDR2 from the germline V gene are SGHRS and YFSETQ. The J segment lost 0 bases and the V segment lost 2 bases, leaving 4 bases of the junction unmatched. The CDR3 spans 15 residues. In DNA, the CDR3 is TGCGCCAGCAGCTTAGCGGGAGCACCCTCCTACGAGCAGTACTTC. Translation gives CASSLAGAPSYEQYF. Full variable domain (missing parts from reference TRBV5-1 and TRBJ2-7): KAGVTQTPRYLIKTRGQQVTLSCSPISGHRSVSWYQQTPGQGLQFLFEYFSETQRNKGNFPGRFSGRQFSNSRSEMNVSTLELGDSALYLCASSLAGAPSYEQYFGPGTRLTVT.

This clone was recorded once. CDR3 in DNA: TGTGCCAGCAGCGTCGGACTAGCGGCTAGAAGCACCGGGGAGCTGTTTTTT. It is translated as CASSVGLAARSTGELFF. This chain links TRBV9 with TRBJ2-2, with 10 positions matching TRBD2. Germline V lookup: CDR1 SGDLS, CDR2 YYNGEE. The J segment lost 4 bases and the V segment lost 2 bases, leaving 8 bases of the junction unmatched. CDR3 size: 17 residues.

This chain joins TRBV5-8 and TRBJ2-5; possible D gene TRBD2, 6 bases. The V end was cut by 2 bases, the J end by 5 bases, with 13 bases between. The CDR3 loop spans 14 amino acids. The germline V gene encodes CDR1 SGHTS and CDR2 YDEGEE. The DNA of the CDR3 is TGTGCCAGCAGCTTAGGTCTAGCGTTGGAGACCCAGTACTTC. Translated, it gives CASSLGLALETQYF.

The chain carries TRBV18 and TRBJ2-7, with D possibly matching TRBD1 (6 bases). The ends were cut back, 0 bases at V and 1 base at J, with 7 bases in the middle. Per the germline V gene, CDR1 is KGHSH and CDR2 is LQKENI. The CDR3 covers 14 residues. CDR3: CASSPPGGSYEQYF. The CDR3 DNA sequence: TGTGCCAGCTCACCACCAGGGGGTTCCTACGAGCAGTACTTC.